This T cell receptor (beta chain) was sequenced during a study of blood T cell repertoires in COVID-19. For the study at large: Acute and convalescent COVID-19 samples came from the United States, Italy and Spain. From T cells, B-cell-depleted T cells, or PBMCs came the material, which was cDNA or gDNA.

The CDR3 covers 15 residues. V lost 8 bases and J lost 0, with 11 bases in between. The germline CDR1 and CDR2 sequences are MNHEY and SVGAGI. Authors' analysis steps: Reference gene primer amplification gave nucleated cell count estimates. Method: immunoSEQ multiplex PCR; TCRdb's copy keeps in-frame clones and lacks some. That table gives V, J and clone size, and the DNA gave D and trimming. The data show some 250,000 clones, more than 75% seen once. The chain uses TRBV6-5 and TRBJ1-6, with D maybe TRBD1 (6 bases). The source of this sequence is a woman younger than 45 who had recovered from COVID-19. The sample was peripheral blood. DNA of the CDR3: TGTGCCAGCTGGGGGGGGCCCTCCTATAATTCACCCCTCCACTTT. Protein sequence: CASWGGPSYNSPLHF.